This T cell receptor beta chain was recovered during a study of PD-1 blockade in classical Hodgkin lymphoma. Following autologous stem cell transplantation, relapse occurred in every patient, and exposure to brentuximab vedotin varied. The repertoire was sequenced with immunoSEQ multiplex PCR; TCRdb's copy has only in-frame clones and lacks some. This table has almost 85,000 clones, roughly 90% appearing once. The ends lost 6 bases at V and 2 bases at J; junction bases unmatched: 9. Germline CDR1 is MNHEY and CDR2 is SVGAGI. The CDR3 is 15 amino acids. General study findings and limits: In newly diagnosed patients, baseline TCR diversity was reportedly below that of healthy donors.

Remarks on this clone: Its antigen is undetermined.

The material sequenced was peripheral blood mononuclear cells (PBMCs), taken at baseline. The source is a human donor with classical Hodgkin lymphoma. The V and J genes are TRBV6-5 and TRBJ2-5, with TRBD1 identical over 7 bases. CDR3 region: CASSGAGTAQETQYF. For the CDR3, the DNA is TGTGCCAGCAGCGGCGCCGGGACAGCTCAAGAGACCCAGTACTTC.